What follows are 18 T cell receptor beta chains derived from one specimen sequenced in a study of CD8 T cells in Susac syndrome. The RNA, about 0.45 to 1 ug, was put through reverse transcription using random hexamers. Each CDR3 protein is one row after TCRdb ran MiXCR on the immunoSEQ multiplex PCR reads. Seen here are tens of thousands of distinct CDR3 sequences, approximately 95% observed once, and the top ten hold 0.4% to 0.5%. Specimen: CD8+ T cells from PBMCs. These receptor sequences come from a human donor with Susac syndrome.

The genes are TRBV13 and TRBJ1-1, with 8 bases matching TRBD1. The germline CDR1 and CDR2 sequences are PRHDT and FYEKMQ (reference sequence). The CDR3 is 15 residues long. Losses at the gene ends were 0 bases for V and 7 bases for J; bases not matched to a gene: 7. The CDR3 protein is CASSLGAGGRSEAFF. CDR3 coding DNA: TGTGCCAGCAGCTTAGGGGCAGGGGGCAGGAGTGAAGCTTTCTTT.

Only one count was recorded for this clonotype. The chain employs TRBV3-1 and TRBJ2-3; 10 bases match TRBD2. This CDR3 has 15 residues. Looked up from germline, CDR1 is LGHDT and CDR2 is YNNKEL (reference sequence). Trimming cost V 0 bases and J 12 bases; bases outside gene matches: 9. The DNA of the CDR3 is TGTGCCAGCAGCCAAGAGGCCCTAGCGGGGGTCTCACAGTATTTT. This encodes CASSQEALAGVSQYF.

The chain uses TRBV15 and TRBJ2-7, with 8 bases matching TRBD1. This CDR3 has 14 residues. Germline assignment: CDR1 LNHNV and CDR2 YYDKDF (reference sequence). V lost 5 bases and J lost 4; bases outside the gene matches: 7. The CDR3 sequence is CATSGGQGPYEQYF. The CDR3 region has the DNA TGTGCCACCAGCGGTGGACAGGGTCCGTACGAGCAGTACTTC. The full variable domain, in which reference TRBV15 and TRBJ2-7 provide the parts outside the CDR3, is DAMVIQNPRYQVTQFGKPVTLSCSQTLNHNVMYWYQQKSSQAPKLLFHYYDKDFNNEADTPDNFQSRRPNTSFCFLDIRSPGLGDTAMYLCATSGGQGPYEQYFGPGTRLTVT.

This chain links TRBV4-2 with TRBJ2-2; D call uncertain. Trimming cost V 6 bases and J 2 bases, with 4 bases left between them. The germline gives CDR1 LGHNA, CDR2 YNFKEQ. The CDR3 is 12 amino acids. CDR3 sequence reads: CASSENTGELFF. DNA for the CDR3: TGTGCCAGCAGTGAAAACACCGGGGAGCTGTTTTTT.

The genes are TRBV5-1 and TRBJ2-2; D is ambiguous. V was clipped by 1 base and J by 0 bases, with 7 bases between them. The CDR3 length is 15 residues. The germline V gene has CDR1 SGHRS and CDR2 YFSETQ. The CDR3, as DNA: TGCGCCAGCAGCTTGACAGCCGCGAACACCGGGGAGCTGTTTTTT. It is translated as CASSLTAANTGELFF.

The CDR3 region has the DNA TGTGCCTGGAGTAGTCTAGCGAGTTACAATGAGCAGTTCTTC. This gives the protein CAWSSLASYNEQFF. The chain joins TRBV30 to TRBJ2-1; weak D call: TRBD2 (6 bases). Germline CDR1 reads GTSNPN; CDR2 reads SVGIG (reference sequence). The CDR3 runs 14 residues. Trimming cost V 2 bases and J 4 bases, with 12 bases left between them.

The V call is TRBV20-1, the J call TRBJ1-1, with TRBD1 as a possible D gene (5 bases). CDR1 and CDR2 (germline): DFQATT, SNEGSKA (reference sequence). Trimming pared 5 bases from V and 1 base from J, leaving 14 bases between. The CDR3 runs to 14 residues. CDR3 in amino acids: CSALNLGGNTEAFF. CDR3 coding DNA: TGCAGTGCTCTCAACCTCGGGGGGAACACTGAAGCTTTCTTT.

The table lists this clonotype with a count of one. The rearrangement joins TRBV19 to TRBJ2-7; 8 positions match TRBD2. V dropped 5 bases and J dropped 6; count of bases not matched to a gene: 9. The CDR3 contains 14 residues. Germline-derived CDR1 and CDR2 are LNHDA and SQIVND (reference sequence). DNA for the CDR3: TGTGCCAGTAGTCTAGCCGGGACTAGTGGCGAGCAGTACTTC. This codes for CASSLAGTSGEQYF.

This chain connects TRBV5-6 to TRBJ2-3; no reliable D call. Trimming shortened V by 1 base and J by 1 base, and 16 bases separated the two germline ends. Germline-derived CDR1 and CDR2 are SGHDT and YYEEEE. This CDR3 region has 17 residues. CDR3 sequence (DNA): TGTGCCAGCAGCTTGCCGGGCTACCAGCTCGGCACAGATACGCAGTATTTT. This translates into CASSLPGYQLGTDTQYF.

The chain employs TRBV4-2 and TRBJ2-1; 7 bases line up with TRBD2. V shed 1 base and J 3 bases; nucleotides not matched to a gene: 3. The CDR3 is 15 residues long. The germline CDR1 and CDR2 sequences are LGHNA and YNFKEQ. The CDR3 spells CASSQVGGDYNEQFF. The CDR3 nucleotides read TGTGCCAGCAGCCAAGTGGGAGGGGACTACAATGAGCAGTTCTTC.

The CDR3 coding sequence is TGCAGTGCTAGCGGGAGGATGATGAATGAGCAGTTCTTC. Its protein product is CSASGRMMNEQFF. The chain employs TRBV20-1 and TRBJ2-1, with TRBD2 matching 7 bases. Germline V gives CDR1 DFQATT, CDR2 SNEGSKA (reference sequence). The CDR3 covers 13 residues. V was pared by 3 bases and J by 7 bases, with 6 bases of the junction left unmatched.

The V and J genes are TRBV4-3 and TRBJ1-5; unclear D gene. The CDR3 extends over 14 amino acids. The germline V gene encodes CDR1 LGHNA and CDR2 YSLEER. V shed 0 bases and J shed 8 bases, with 11 bases lying between them. Here the CDR3 reads CASSQERALEPQHF. CDR3 nucleotide sequence: TGCGCCAGCAGCCAAGAACGGGCGCTAGAGCCCCAGCATTTT.

This rearrangement joins TRBV6-2 or TRBV6-3 to TRBJ2-2; weak D call: TRBD1 (6 bases). Per the germline V gene, CDR1 is MNHEY and CDR2 is SVGEGT. The CDR3 length is 15 residues. Trimming took off 0 bases at V and 4 bases at J, with 9 bases between the two ends. This CDR3 reads CASSYSQGPTGELFF. CDR3 nucleotide sequence: TGTGCCAGCAGTTACTCACAGGGACCCACCGGGGAGCTGTTTTTT.

This clonotype was recorded only once. The V and J genes are TRBV5-4 and TRBJ2-3; D is ambiguous. CDR3 length: 13 residues. Trimming stripped 0 bases from V and 11 bases from J, with 13 bases between. Germline V gene lookup returns CDR1 SGHNT and CDR2 YYREEE (reference sequence). The CDR3 DNA reads TGTGCCAGCAGCTTGGGAAGCGACCAAAAGCAGTATTTT. Translated: CASSLGSDQKQYF. Looking up the rest from reference TRBV5-4 and TRBJ2-3 gives the full variable domain: ETGVTQSPTHLIKTRGQQVTLRCSSQSGHNTVSWYQQALGQGPQFIFQYYREEENGRGNFPPRFSGLQFPNYSSELNVNALELDDSALYLCASSLGSDQKQYFGPGTRLTVL.

This clonotype was counted a single time. This rearrangement joins TRBV27 to TRBJ2-7; no definite D call. Trimming took 1 base from V and 0 from J, leaving 7 bases between them. The CDR3 has 14 residues. CDR1 and CDR2 (germline): MNHEY, SMNVEV (reference sequence). The CDR3 protein is CASSLFRGSYEQYF. For the CDR3, the DNA is TGTGCCAGCAGTTTATTTAGAGGCTCCTACGAGCAGTACTTC.

The chain links TRBV30 to TRBJ2-5; D unresolved. The CDR3 is made up of 15 amino acids. Germline V gives CDR1 GTSNPN, CDR2 SVGIG (reference sequence). V was pared by 0 bases and J by 3 bases, with 14 bases between. CDR3 loop: CAWSVGTAQKETQYF. The CDR3 DNA sequence: TGTGCCTGGAGTGTGGGAACGGCCCAGAAAGAGACCCAGTACTTC.

This sequence joins TRBV6-1 and TRBJ2-5; the D gene is possibly TRBD1 (5 bases). V lost 3 bases to trimming and J lost 5 bases, with 22 bases between them. CDR3 length: 17 amino acids. Germline-derived CDR1 and CDR2 are MNHNS and SASEGT. This CDR3 is CASSDLTANTRLETQYF. The CDR3 DNA follows: TGTGCCAGCAGTGACTTGACAGCGAACACGAGATTGGAGACCCAGTACTTC.

The gene calls are TRBV29-1 and TRBJ1-2; D unclear. The CDR3 spans 14 residues. Germline V gene sequence: CDR1 SQVTM, CDR2 ANQGSEA. Trimming removed 5 bases from V and 7 bases from J, with 20 bases in between. The DNA for the CDR3 is TGCAGCGTTAGGCCCGATTCGGTAAAACGTGGCTACACCTTC. Encoded protein: CSVRPDSVKRGYTF.